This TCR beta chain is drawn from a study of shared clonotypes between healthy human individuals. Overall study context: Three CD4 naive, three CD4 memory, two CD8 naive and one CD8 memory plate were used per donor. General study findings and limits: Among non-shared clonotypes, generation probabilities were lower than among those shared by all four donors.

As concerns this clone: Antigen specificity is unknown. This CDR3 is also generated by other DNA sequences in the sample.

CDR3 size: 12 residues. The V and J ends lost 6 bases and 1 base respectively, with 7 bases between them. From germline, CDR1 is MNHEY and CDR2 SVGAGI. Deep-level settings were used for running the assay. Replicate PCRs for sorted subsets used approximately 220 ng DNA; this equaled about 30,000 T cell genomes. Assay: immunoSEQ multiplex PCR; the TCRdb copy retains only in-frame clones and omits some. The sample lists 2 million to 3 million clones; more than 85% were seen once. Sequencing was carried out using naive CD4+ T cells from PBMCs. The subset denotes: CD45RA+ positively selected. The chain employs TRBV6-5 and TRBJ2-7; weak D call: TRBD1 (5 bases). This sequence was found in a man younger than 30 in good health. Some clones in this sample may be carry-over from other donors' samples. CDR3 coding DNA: TGTGCCAGCAGCTCAGGGTCCTACGAGCAGTACTTC. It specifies CASSSGSYEQYF.